This T cell receptor beta chain was recovered during a study of OX40 agonist ivuxolimab in advanced cancers. The table came from immunoSEQ multiplex PCR; TCRdb's copy has only in-frame clones and leaves some out. The table lists some 60,000 clones, approximately 89% of them singletons. Peripheral blood came from all dose cohorts at three timepoints. The ends were cut back, 2 bases at V and 4 bases at J, with 9 bases in the middle. Germline lookup yields CDR1 SGHDT and CDR2 YYEEEE. This CDR3 region has 13 residues. The sequence was collected from an adult with an advanced solid tumor such as melanoma, head and neck, liver or kidney cancer. The chain uses TRBV5-6 and TRBJ2-5; perhaps TRBD2 as D (5 bases). Specimen: CD4+ or CD8+ T cells sorted from blood, collected in a trial of the OX40 agonist ivuxolimab. CDR3 sequence: CASSFRAGETQYF. The CDR3 nucleotides are TGTGCCAGCAGCTTTCGGGCGGGAGAGACCCAGTACTTC.